The source of this T cell receptor beta chain is a study of human T cells and chemical hapten exposure. Overall study context: In the sensitization step, 2% DPC was placed on roughly 2 cm by roughly 2 cm of upper inner arm skin. Reading of the patch tests, which applied 0.01% DPC to the upper back, occurred at 6 days. Whole-study findings and limits: Expanded TCRs grouped into significantly more large CDR3 similarity clusters than controls produced.

The sample holds many counts of this clonotype. Its specificity is not known. Individual cDNA molecules (in the library) carried attached unique molecular identifiers. Via MiXCR, TCRdb re-called the RACE reads, giving one row per CDR3 protein. This table has 300,000 to 350,000 distinct CDR3 sequences, 6% to 8.5% appearing once. Time point described: patch test 1, 2 weeks after DPC sensitization. The sample's treatment: therapeutic diphenylcyclopropenone sensitization with weekly scalp DPC. The input for sequencing was whole blood, taken in connection with sensitization to the hapten diphenylcyclopropenone (DPC). This receptor was taken from a woman under 30 with alopecia areata. Some clones in this sample may be carry-over from other donors' samples.

CDR3 sequence reads: CASSRLSGSEQYF. CDR3 sequence (DNA): TGTGCCAGCAGCCGTCTCTCAGGGAGCGAGCAGTACTTC. The V gene is TRBV27, the J gene TRBJ2-7; tentatively, D is TRBD1 or TRBD2 (5 bases each). The V gene's germline CDR1 is MNHEY and CDR2 SMNVEV (reference sequence). The V end was cut by 6 bases, the J end by 6 bases, with 15 bases between. CDR3 length: 13 amino acids.